These 19 T cell receptor beta chains were all obtained from the same sample, sequenced in a study of T cell changes during pregnancy in multiple sclerosis (dated by TCRdb to about 2019). Receptor amplification or capture employed the immunoSEQ multiplex PCR assay. In TCRdb, the immuneACCESS table is reduced to in-frame sequences with V and J assigned. These tables do not hold every clone; where another copy was compared, an unresolved V gene accounts for under half, and the others remain unexplained. This sample has 85,000 to 90,000 clones in its table, and 90% to 95% of those were observed once. Less than 2% of the sample lies in the top ten. Specimen: peripheral blood, collected after pregnancy. These receptors were taken from a female donor in good health, enrolled as a control in a pregnancy study.

This rearrangement joins TRBV10-3 to TRBJ1-3; 8 bases match TRBD1. Germline trimming cut 4 bases from V and 4 bases from J; bases unmatched to any gene: 6. Germline-derived CDR1 and CDR2 are ENHRY and SYGVKD. This CDR3 comprises 15 residues. As DNA, the CDR3 is TGTGCCATCAGTGGCCGAGGACAGGGAGGAAACACCATATATTTT. Its translation: CAISGRGQGGNTIYF.

This clone occurred once. Here the CDR3 reads CASSHRTSGIEYEQYF. CDR3 bases: TGCGCCAGCAGCCACAGAACTAGCGGGATTGAGTACGAGCAGTACTTC. This chain joins TRBV4-1 and TRBJ2-7; 10 positions match TRBD2. Germline V gene data show CDR1 as MGHRA and CDR2 as YSYEKL. Trimming at V came to 3 bases and at J to 4 bases, leaving 9 bases not matched to a gene. The CDR3 runs to 16 residues.

The gene calls are TRBV6-5 and TRBJ2-7; unclear D gene. The V gene's germline CDR1 is MNHEY and CDR2 SVGAGI. The V gene lost 2 bases and the J gene lost 6 bases, with 8 bases spanning the gap. The CDR3 has 12 residues. The CDR3 spells CASSYRGGEQYF. The CDR3, as DNA: TGTGCCAGCAGTTACAGAGGCGGCGAGCAGTACTTC.

This chain uses TRBV6-6 with TRBJ2-7, with D maybe TRBD1 (5 bases). Trimming stripped 0 bases from V and 0 bases from J, with 12 bases between. The CDR3 is 16 residues long. The germline gives CDR1 MNHNY, CDR2 SVGAGI (reference sequence). This CDR3 reads CASSYSGQRSSYEQYF. CDR3 DNA: TGTGCCAGCAGTTACTCAGGACAAAGGAGCTCCTACGAGCAGTACTTC.

This chain links TRBV5-1 with TRBJ2-1; 13 bases are a match to TRBD2. Trimming took 0 bases from V and 5 from J; bases not matched to a gene: 14. The CDR3 sequence is 20 residues long. The V gene's germline CDR1 is SGHRS and CDR2 YFSETQ. CDR3 protein: CASSLARELAGGPRDNEQFF. CDR3 DNA sequence: TGCGCCAGCAGCTTGGCCCGGGAACTAGCGGGAGGGCCTCGGGACAATGAGCAGTTCTTC. The full variable domain, with the rest looked up from reference TRBV5-1 and TRBJ2-1, is KAGVTQTPRYLIKTRGQQVTLSCSPISGHRSVSWYQQTPGQGLQFLFEYFSETQRNKGNFPGRFSGRQFSNSRSEMNVSTLELGDSALYLCASSLARELAGGPRDNEQFFGPGTRLTVL.

This chain links TRBV4-2 with TRBJ2-1; 9 nucleotides match TRBD2. There are 16 residues in the CDR3. Germline V gives CDR1 LGHNA, CDR2 YNFKEQ. Trimming cost V 3 bases and J 6 bases; bases outside gene matches: 9. CDR3: CASSQSLAGGGNEQFF. CDR3 coding DNA: TGTGCCAGCAGCCAGAGTCTTGCGGGAGGGGGCAATGAGCAGTTCTTC.

The chain joins TRBV19 to TRBJ1-2; TRBD1 agrees at 8 bases. Trimming at V came to 9 bases and at J to 8 bases, leaving 8 bases not matched to a gene. Germline V gives CDR1 LNHDA, CDR2 SQIVND (reference sequence). This CDR3 has 12 residues. DNA for the CDR3: TGTGCCAGGAGACCGGGACAGGTCGGCTACACCTTC. It encodes CARRPGQVGYTF. Looking up the rest from reference TRBV19 and TRBJ1-2 gives the full variable domain: DGGITQSPKYLFRKEGQNVTLSCEQNLNHDAMYWYRQDPGQGLRLIYYSQIVNDFQKGDIAEGYSVSREKKESFPLTVTSAQKNPTAFYLCARRPGQVGYTFGSGTRLTVV.

The chain combines TRBV5-6 with TRBJ2-1; possible D gene TRBD2, 5 bases. Trimming cost V 2 bases and J 8 bases, with 8 bases left between them. Germline values: CDR1 SGHDT, CDR2 YYEEEE. CDR3 length equals 12 residues. The CDR3 DNA reads as TGTGCCAGCAGCTTTAGTAGCGATGAGCAGTTCTTC. This gives the protein CASSFSSDEQFF.

V gene TRBV27 combines with J gene TRBJ1-2, with 7 bases identical to TRBD1. CDR1 is MNHEY and CDR2 is SMNVEV in the germline V gene (reference sequence). The CDR3 is 12 residues long. Trimming took 5 bases from V and 8 from J; bases not matched to a gene: 5. In DNA form, the CDR3 reads TGTGCCAGCAGTCGTACAGGGGAGGGCTACACCTTC. It translates to CASSRTGEGYTF.

This clone was seen only a few times. V gene TRBV7-9 combines with J gene TRBJ1-1; TRBD1 matches 9 bases. CDR3 length: 14 amino acids. Trimming took 5 bases from V and 5 from J; bases not matched to a gene: 6. The germline CDR1 and CDR2 sequences are SEHNR and FQNEAQ (reference sequence). Written as DNA, the CDR3 is TGTGCCAGCAGCCCGCCCGGGACAGGGACTGAAGCTTTCTTT. As protein: CASSPPGTGTEAFF.

The chain recombines TRBV5-1 with TRBJ2-7; 7 nucleotides line up with TRBD2. The CDR3 extends over 15 amino acids. CDR1 and CDR2 (germline): SGHRS, YFSETQ. V dropped 1 base and J dropped 7; count of bases not matched to a gene: 11. CDR3 DNA sequence: TGCGCCAGCAGCTTGATTGGCGGGAGCCCGGGGGAGCAGTACTTC. Translation: CASSLIGGSPGEQYF.

This chain links TRBV29-1 with TRBJ1-2; 7 nucleotides line up with TRBD1. In germline, CDR1 is SQVTM, CDR2 ANQGSEA. The CDR3 loop spans 13 amino acids. Trimming removed 4 bases from V and 2 bases from J; junction bases left unmatched: 4. CDR3 DNA sequence: TGCAGCGTTGCAGGGGGGTGGAACTATGGCTACACCTTC. It yields the protein CSVAGGWNYGYTF.

The chain carries TRBV5-1 and TRBJ2-5, with TRBD1 identical over 9 bases. This CDR3 is built from 14 residues. Germline V gives CDR1 SGHRS, CDR2 YFSETQ. V dropped 3 bases and J dropped 5; count of bases not matched to a gene: 5. The CDR3 loop is CASSSQGQGETQYF. The CDR3 DNA reads TGCGCCAGCAGCTCCCAGGGACAGGGTGAGACCCAGTACTTC.

V and J are TRBV5-1 and TRBJ1-5, with 7 bases fitting TRBD1. Trimming at V came to 1 base and at J to 0 bases, leaving 1 base not matched to a gene. In germline, CDR1 is SGHRS, CDR2 YFSETQ. This CDR3 has 15 amino acids. CDR3 residues: CASSLTGDSNQPQHF. The CDR3 coding sequence is TGCGCCAGCAGCTTGACAGGGGATAGCAATCAGCCCCAGCATTTT.

V is TRBV18 and J is TRBJ2-3, with D possibly TRBD2 on 6 matching bases. The V gene lost 3 bases and the J gene lost 5 bases, with 15 bases spanning the gap. Germline assignment: CDR1 KGHSH and CDR2 LQKENI. This CDR3 region has 15 residues. CDR3 DNA: TGTGCCAGCTCACCCCTTTTCGGGAGCGGAGATACGCAGTATTTT. Amino acids: CASSPLFGSGDTQYF.

The rearrangement joins TRBV28 to TRBJ2-5; D gene ambiguous. V dropped 7 bases and J dropped 3 bases, with 9 bases sitting between them. The germline V gene has CDR1 MDHEN and CDR2 SYDVKM. The CDR3 has 12 residues. The CDR3, as DNA: TGTGCCAGCAAAACCGGAGAAGAGACCCAGTACTTC. Translated, it gives CASKTGEETQYF. Supplemented by reference TRBV28 and TRBJ2-5, the full variable domain reads DVKVTQSSRYLVKRTGEKVFLECVQDMDHENMFWYRQDPGLGLRLIYFSYDVKMKEKGDIPEGYSVSREKKERFSLILESASTNQTSMYLCASKTGEETQYFGPGTRLLVL.

This chain connects TRBV27 to TRBJ1-1; D possibly corresponds to TRBD1 (6 bases). Looked up from germline, CDR1 is MNHEY and CDR2 is SMNVEV (reference sequence). Trimming took off 5 bases at V and 3 bases at J, with 16 bases between the two ends. This CDR3 region has 15 residues. The CDR3 is CASSLNREGDTEAFF. In DNA, the CDR3 is TGTGCCAGCAGTCTGAACAGGGAGGGGGACACTGAAGCTTTCTTT.

The chain combines TRBV7-2 with TRBJ1-1; the D is unclear. V dropped 0 bases and J dropped 11 bases, with 13 bases sitting between them. The CDR3 totals 13 residues. The V gene's germline CDR1 is SGHTA and CDR2 FQGNSA. The CDR3 DNA is TGTGCCAGCAGCTTAGCGAGCGGAGGGTACGCTTTCTTT. This gives the protein CASSLASGGYAFF.

This chain connects TRBV28 to TRBJ1-1; the D is unclear. The CDR3 covers 13 residues. Germline assignment: CDR1 MDHEN and CDR2 SYDVKM. Trimming left V 3 bases short and J 10 bases short, with 15 bases between. CDR3 protein: CASSFDFVLGAFF. The DNA of the CDR3 is TGTGCCAGCAGTTTCGACTTCGTTTTAGGAGCTTTCTTT.